Listed below are T cell receptor beta chains from one sample, sequenced in a study of T cells in Graves' hyperthyroidism and ophthalmopathy. TCRdb independently ran MiXCR on the multiplex PCR reads; one entry per CDR3 protein. Of more than 500,000 distinct CDR3 sequences listed, 35% to 55% are singletons. Sequenced: peripheral blood or thyroid tissue (not recorded which). These TCRs come from an adult woman with Graves' disease, either hyperthyroidism or ophthalmopathy (not recorded which). The CDR3 runs from the conserved cysteine through the conserved F or W. A D gene is named only where the DNA matches it firmly. Size is stated for part of the rows, as once, few or many counts, or as a class when the clone is expanded.

TRBJ2-7,TRBV10-3,.,many,TGTGCCATCAGTCGAGGGGTCGAGCAGTACTTC,CAISRGVEQYF
TRBJ2-5,TRBV2,TRBD2,.,TGTGCCAGCAGTGAAACTAGCGGGTCCCAAGAGACCCAGTACTTC,CASSETSGSQETQYF
TRBJ1-6,TRBV14,.,few,TGTGCCAGCAGCCAAGATGCACAAGTTAATTCACCCCTCCACTTT,CASSQDAQVNSPLHF
TRBJ1-2,TRBV27,.,many,TGTGCCAGCAGTTATAAGGGCAGCGGATATGGCTACACCTTC,CASSYKGSGYGYTF
TRBJ2-7,TRBV3-1,.,many,TGTGCCAGCAGCCAAGATGGGGCATACGAGCAGTACTTC,CASSQDGAYEQYF
TRBJ1-4,TRBV6-6,.,many,TGTGCCAGCAGTTACCCCTCGAGCGTAGGGGCGAGAGAAAAACTGTTTTTT,CASSYPSSVGAREKLFF
TRBJ1-4,TRBV15,.,.,TGTGCCACCAGCAGGGAGGGGAGGGAAAAACTGTTTTTT,CATSREGREKLFF
TRBJ1-1,TRBV12-3/TRBV12-4,TRBD1,many,TGTGCCAGCAGTCCCCCCGGACAGGGGAACACTGAAGCTTTCTTT,CASSPPGQGNTEAFF
TRBJ2-7,TRBV9,TRBD1,many,TGTGCCAGCAGCGTAGCTTCCGGGACAGCCACCTACGAGCAGTACTTC,CASSVASGTATYEQYF
TRBJ1-1,TRBV7-3,TRBD1,many,TGTGCCAGCAGCTTTGGGCCAGGGGGCACTGAAGCTTTCTTT,CASSFGPGGTEAFF
TRBJ1-4,TRBV18,TRBD1,.,TGTGCCAGCTCACGGAAGGGGACAGCCATTGAAAAACTGTTTTTT,CASSRKGTAIEKLFF
TRBJ1-2,TRBV11-1,TRBD1,.,TGTGCCAGCAGCGCGACACAGGGGGCTGGTGGCTACACCTTC,CASSATQGAGGYTF
TRBJ1-6,TRBV7-2,.,few,TGTGCCAGCAGCGTGGACACAACCCACTCACCCCTCCACTTT,CASSVDTTHSPLHF
TRBJ1-2,TRBV29-1,.,.,TGCAGCGTTGTTATGGGCGGCATTAACTATGGCTACACCTTC,CSVVMGGINYGYTF
TRBJ1-5,TRBV7-2,.,many,TGTGCCAGCAGCTTTTCTCCAGAAAATCAGCCCCAGCATTTT,CASSFSPENQPQHF
TRBJ1-4,TRBV7-8,.,.,TGTGCCAGCAGCCCTCGGGTGCTCGGAAAACTGTTTTTT,CASSPRVLGKLFF